Sequencing of this TCR beta chain was carried out in a study of glioma-infiltrating T cells after dendritic cell vaccination. Looking at the study overall: Monocyte-derived dendritic cells, cultured 6 to 8 days with IL-4 and GM-CSF, were pulsed with autologous tumor lysate. Dendritic cell vaccine was injected intradermally three times, biweekly. Study-level points and caveats: No direct clonality-survival link was found; a diverse polyclonal response may matter.

Concerning this clone: The antigen is not known.

The data were produced by immunoSEQ multiplex PCR, yet TCRdb's version contains in-frame clones alone and is incomplete. The data contain approximately 48,000 clones, approximately 89% of them singletons. CDR1 is SGHTA, CDR2 FQGTGA, per germline. Trimming removed 0 bases from V and 0 bases from J, with 6 bases in between. The CDR3 is made up of 15 amino acids. As for time point: after dendritic cell vaccination, including at tumor progression/relapse. The source material was blood, sampled after dendritic cell vaccination. The chain has TRBV7-3 and TRBJ1-3; D may be TRBD1 (5 bases). The receptor comes from a human donor with glioblastoma. The CDR3 DNA follows: TGTGCCAGCAGCTTAACGGGGGGCTCTGGAAACACCATATATTTT. It is translated as CASSLTGGSGNTIYF.